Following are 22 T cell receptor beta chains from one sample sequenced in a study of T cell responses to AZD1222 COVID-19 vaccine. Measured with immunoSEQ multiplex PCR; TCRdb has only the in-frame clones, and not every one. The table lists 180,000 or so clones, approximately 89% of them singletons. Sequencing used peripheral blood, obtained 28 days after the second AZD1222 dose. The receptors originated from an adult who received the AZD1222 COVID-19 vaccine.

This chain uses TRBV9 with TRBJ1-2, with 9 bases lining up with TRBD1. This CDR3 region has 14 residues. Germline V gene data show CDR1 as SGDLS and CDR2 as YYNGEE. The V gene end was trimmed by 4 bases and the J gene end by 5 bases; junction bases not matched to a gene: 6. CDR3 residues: CASSKRDREYGYTF. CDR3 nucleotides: TGTGCCAGCAGCAAACGGGACAGGGAATATGGCTACACCTTC.

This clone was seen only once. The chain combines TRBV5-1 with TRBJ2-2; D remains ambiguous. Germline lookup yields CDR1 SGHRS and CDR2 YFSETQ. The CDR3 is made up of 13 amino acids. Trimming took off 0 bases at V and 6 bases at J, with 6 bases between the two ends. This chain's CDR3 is CASSLDGPGELFF. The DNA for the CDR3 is TGCGCCAGCAGCTTGGATGGGCCCGGGGAGCTGTTTTTT.

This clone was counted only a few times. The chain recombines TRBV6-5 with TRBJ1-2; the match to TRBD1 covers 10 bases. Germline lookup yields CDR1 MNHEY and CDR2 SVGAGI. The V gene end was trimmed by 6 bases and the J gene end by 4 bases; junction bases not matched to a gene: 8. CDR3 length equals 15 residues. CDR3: CASRGGTGVGYGYTF. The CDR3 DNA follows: TGTGCCAGCAGGGGTGGGACAGGGGTGGGCTATGGCTACACCTTC.

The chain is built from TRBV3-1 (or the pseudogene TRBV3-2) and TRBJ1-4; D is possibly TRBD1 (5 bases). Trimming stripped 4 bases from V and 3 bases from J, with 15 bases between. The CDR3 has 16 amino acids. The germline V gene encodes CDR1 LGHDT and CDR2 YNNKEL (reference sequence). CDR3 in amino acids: CASSPEGALPNEKLFF. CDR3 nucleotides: TGTGCCAGCAGCCCCGAAGGGGCGTTACCTAATGAAAAACTGTTTTTT.

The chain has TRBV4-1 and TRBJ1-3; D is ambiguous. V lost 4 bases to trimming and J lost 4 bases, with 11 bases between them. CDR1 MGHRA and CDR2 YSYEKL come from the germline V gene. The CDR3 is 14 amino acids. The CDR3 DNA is TGCGCCAGCAGCCTCTCCGTGGGAGGAAACACCATATATTTT. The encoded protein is CASSLSVGGNTIYF.

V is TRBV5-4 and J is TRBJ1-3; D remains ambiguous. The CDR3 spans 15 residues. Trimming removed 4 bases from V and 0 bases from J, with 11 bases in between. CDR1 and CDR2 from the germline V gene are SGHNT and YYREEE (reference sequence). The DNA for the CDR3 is TGTGCCAGCAGCCCGGACTGGAGCTCTGGAAACACCATATATTTT. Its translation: CASSPDWSSGNTIYF. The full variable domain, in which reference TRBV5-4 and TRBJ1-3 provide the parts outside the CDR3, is ETGVTQSPTHLIKTRGQQVTLRCSSQSGHNTVSWYQQALGQGPQFIFQYYREEENGRGNFPPRFSGLQFPNYSSELNVNALELDDSALYLCASSPDWSSGNTIYFGEGSWLTVV.

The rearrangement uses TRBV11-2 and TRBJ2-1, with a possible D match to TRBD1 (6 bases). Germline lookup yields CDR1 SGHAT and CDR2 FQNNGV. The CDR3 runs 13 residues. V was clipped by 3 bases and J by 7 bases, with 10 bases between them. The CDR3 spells CASSFDRRNEQFF. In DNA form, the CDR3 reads TGTGCCAGCAGCTTCGACAGGCGGAATGAGCAGTTCTTC.

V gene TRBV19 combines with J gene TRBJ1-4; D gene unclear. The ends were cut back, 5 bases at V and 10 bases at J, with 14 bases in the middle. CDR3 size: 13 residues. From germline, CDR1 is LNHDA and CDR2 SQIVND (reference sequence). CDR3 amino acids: CASSATEGGKLFF. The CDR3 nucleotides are TGTGCCAGTAGTGCAACAGAGGGTGGAAAACTGTTTTTT.

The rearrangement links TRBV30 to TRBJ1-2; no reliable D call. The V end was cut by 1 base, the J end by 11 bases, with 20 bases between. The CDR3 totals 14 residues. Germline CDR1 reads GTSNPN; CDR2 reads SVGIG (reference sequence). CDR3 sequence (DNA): TGTGCCTGGAGTGACCACCGAAGTACAATGTGGTACACCTTC. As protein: CAWSDHRSTMWYTF.

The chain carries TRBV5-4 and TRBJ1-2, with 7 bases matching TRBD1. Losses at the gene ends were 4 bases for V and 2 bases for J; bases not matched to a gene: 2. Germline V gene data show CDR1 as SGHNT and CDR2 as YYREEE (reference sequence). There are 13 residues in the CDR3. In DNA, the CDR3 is TGTGCCAGCAGCGTGGACAGGAACTATGGCTACACCTTC. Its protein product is CASSVDRNYGYTF.

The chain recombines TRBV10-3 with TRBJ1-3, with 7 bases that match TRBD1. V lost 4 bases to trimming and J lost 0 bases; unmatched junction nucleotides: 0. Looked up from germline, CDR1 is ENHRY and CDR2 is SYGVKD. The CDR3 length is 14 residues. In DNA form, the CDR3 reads TGTGCCATCAGTGGGACAGGCTCTGGAAACACCATATATTTT. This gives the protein CAISGTGSGNTIYF.

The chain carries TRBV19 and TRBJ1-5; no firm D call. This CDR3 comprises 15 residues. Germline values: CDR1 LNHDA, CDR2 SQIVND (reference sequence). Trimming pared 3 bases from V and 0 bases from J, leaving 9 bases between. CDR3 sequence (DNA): TGTGCCAGTAGTATCTCGGAATATAGCAATCAGCCCCAGCATTTT. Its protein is CASSISEYSNQPQHF.

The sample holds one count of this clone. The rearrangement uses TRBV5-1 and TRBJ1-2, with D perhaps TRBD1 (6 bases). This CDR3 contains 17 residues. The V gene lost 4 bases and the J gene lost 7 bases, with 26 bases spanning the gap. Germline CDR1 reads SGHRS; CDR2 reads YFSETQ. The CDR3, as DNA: TGCGCCAGCAGCGCCGCCCAGGGTCCAGGGGCGTCGAGTGGCTACACCTTC. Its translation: CASSAAQGPGASSGYTF. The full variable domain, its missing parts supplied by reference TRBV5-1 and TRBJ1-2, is KAGVTQTPRYLIKTRGQQVTLSCSPISGHRSVSWYQQTPGQGLQFLFEYFSETQRNKGNFPGRFSGRQFSNSRSEMNVSTLELGDSALYLCASSAAQGPGASSGYTFGSGTRLTVV.

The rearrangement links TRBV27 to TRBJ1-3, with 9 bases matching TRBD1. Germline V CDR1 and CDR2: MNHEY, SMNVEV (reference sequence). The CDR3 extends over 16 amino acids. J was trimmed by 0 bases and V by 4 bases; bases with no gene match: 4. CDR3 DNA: TGTGCCAGCAGTTCCGGACAGGGGAGCTCTGGAAACACCATATATTTT. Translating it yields CASSSGQGSSGNTIYF.

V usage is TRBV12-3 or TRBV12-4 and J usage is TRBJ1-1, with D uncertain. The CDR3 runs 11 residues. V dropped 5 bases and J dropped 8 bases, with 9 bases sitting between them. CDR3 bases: TGTGCCAGCAGTAACGACTACGAAGCTTTCTTT. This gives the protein CASSNDYEAFF.

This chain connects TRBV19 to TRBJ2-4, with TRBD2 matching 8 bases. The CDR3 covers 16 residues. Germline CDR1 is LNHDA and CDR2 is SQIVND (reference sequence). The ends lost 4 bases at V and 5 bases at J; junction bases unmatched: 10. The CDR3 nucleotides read TGTGCCAGTAGTACCACCGCATCGCGGGGGGAAAACATTCAGTACTTC. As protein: CASSTTASRGENIQYF.

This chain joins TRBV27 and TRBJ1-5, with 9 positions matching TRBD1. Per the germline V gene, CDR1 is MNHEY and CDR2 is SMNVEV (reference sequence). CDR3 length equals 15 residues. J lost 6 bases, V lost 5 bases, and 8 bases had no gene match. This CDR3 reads CASSPRGQGAQPQHF. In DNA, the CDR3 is TGTGCCAGCAGTCCCAGGGGACAGGGAGCTCAGCCCCAGCATTTT.

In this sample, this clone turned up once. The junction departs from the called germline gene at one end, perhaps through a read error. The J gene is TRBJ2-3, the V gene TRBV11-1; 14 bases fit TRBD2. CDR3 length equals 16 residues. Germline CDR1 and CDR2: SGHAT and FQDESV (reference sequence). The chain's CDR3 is CASSRTSGRSIDTQYF. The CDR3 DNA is TGTGCCAGCAGTCGGACTAGCGGGAGGAGCATAGATACGCAGTATTTT.

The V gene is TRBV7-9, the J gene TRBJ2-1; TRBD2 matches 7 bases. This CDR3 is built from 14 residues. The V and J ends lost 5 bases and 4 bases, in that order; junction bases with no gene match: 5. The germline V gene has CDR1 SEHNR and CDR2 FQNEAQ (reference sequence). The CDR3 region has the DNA TGTGCCAGCAGCCCCTGGACTAGGTACAATGAGCAGTTCTTC. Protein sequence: CASSPWTRYNEQFF.

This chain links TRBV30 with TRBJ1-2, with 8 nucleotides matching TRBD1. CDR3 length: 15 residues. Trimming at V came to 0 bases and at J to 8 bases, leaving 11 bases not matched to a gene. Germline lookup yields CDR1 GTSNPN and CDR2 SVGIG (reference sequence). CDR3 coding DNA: TGTGCCTGGAGTGTCCCTGGACAGGGACGGAGGGGCTACACCTTC. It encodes CAWSVPGQGRRGYTF. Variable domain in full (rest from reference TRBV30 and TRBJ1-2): SQTIHQWPATLVQPVGSPLSLECTVEGTSNPNLYWYRQAAGRGLQLLFYSVGIGQISSEVPQNLSASRPQDRQFILSSKKLLLSDSGFYLCAWSVPGQGRRGYTFGSGTRLTVV.

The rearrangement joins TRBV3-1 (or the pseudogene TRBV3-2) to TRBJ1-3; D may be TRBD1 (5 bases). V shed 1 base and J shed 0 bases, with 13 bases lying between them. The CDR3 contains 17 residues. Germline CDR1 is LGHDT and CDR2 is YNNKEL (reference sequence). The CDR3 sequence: CASSQGLSGTSGNTIYF. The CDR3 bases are TGTGCCAGCAGCCAAGGATTGTCGGGGACCTCTGGAAACACCATATATTTT.

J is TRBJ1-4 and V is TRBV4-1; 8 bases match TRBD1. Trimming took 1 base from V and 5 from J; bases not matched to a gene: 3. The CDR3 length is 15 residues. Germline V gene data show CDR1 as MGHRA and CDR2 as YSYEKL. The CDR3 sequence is CASSQVDRENEKLFF. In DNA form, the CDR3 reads TGCGCCAGCAGCCAAGTGGACAGGGAAAATGAAAAACTGTTTTTT.